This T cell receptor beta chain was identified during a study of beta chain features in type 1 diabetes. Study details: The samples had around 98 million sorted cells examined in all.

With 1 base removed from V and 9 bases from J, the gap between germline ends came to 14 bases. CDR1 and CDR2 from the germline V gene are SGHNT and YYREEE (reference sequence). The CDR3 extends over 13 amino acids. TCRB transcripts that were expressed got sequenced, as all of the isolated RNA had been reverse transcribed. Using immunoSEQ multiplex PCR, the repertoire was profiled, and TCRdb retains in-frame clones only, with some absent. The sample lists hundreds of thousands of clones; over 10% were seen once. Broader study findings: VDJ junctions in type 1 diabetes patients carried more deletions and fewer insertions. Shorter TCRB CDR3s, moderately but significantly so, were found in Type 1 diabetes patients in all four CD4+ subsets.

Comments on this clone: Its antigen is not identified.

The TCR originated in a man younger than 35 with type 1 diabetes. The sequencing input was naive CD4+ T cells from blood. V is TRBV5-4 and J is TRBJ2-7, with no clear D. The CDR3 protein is CASSLNGVAMQYF. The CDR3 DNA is TGTGCCAGCAGCTTGAATGGGGTTGCTATGCAGTACTTC.